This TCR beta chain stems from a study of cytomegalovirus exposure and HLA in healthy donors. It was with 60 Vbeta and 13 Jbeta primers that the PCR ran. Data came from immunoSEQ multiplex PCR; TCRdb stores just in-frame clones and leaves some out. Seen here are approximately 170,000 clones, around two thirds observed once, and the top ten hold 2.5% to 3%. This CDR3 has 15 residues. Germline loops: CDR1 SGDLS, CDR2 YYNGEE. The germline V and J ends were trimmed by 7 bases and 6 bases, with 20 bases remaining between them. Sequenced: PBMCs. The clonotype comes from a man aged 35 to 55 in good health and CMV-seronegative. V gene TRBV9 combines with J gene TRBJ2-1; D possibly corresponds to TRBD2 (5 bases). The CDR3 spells CASAVLDSEGNEQFF. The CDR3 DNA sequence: TGTGCCAGCGCGGTCCTGGATTCCGAGGGCAATGAGCAGTTCTTC. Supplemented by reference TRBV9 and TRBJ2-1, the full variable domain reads DSGVTQTPKHLITATGQRVTLRCSPRSGDLSVYWYQQSLDQGLQFLIQYYNGEERAKGNILERFSAQQFPDLHSELNLSSLELGDSALYFCASAVLDSEGNEQFFGPGTRLTVL.